This T cell receptor (beta chain) was retrieved from a study of shared clonotypes between healthy human individuals. Germline CDR1 KGHSH, CDR2 LQKENI. With 3 bases removed from V and 5 bases from J, the gap between germline ends came to 10 bases. This CDR3 has 14 amino acids. Regarding this clone: Its antigen is unidentified.

Profiled with immunoSEQ multiplex PCR; TCRdb holds only in-frame clones, not every one. The sample has over a million clones; 98% are singletons. Study conclusions and caveats: Around 4.7% of naive CD4 clonotypes were shared across several donors.

The specimen sequenced was naive CD4+ T cells sorted from blood. Described subset: CD45RA+ positively selected. This chain joins TRBV18 and TRBJ2-2, with a possible D match to TRBD1 (6 bases). The receptor was isolated from a young man in good health. The CDR3 coding sequence is TGTGCCAGCTCACCGACACAGGGAACCGGGGAGCTGTTTTTT. This sequence encodes CASSPTQGTGELFF.